A selection of T cell receptor beta chains follows, all from one sample in a study of neurological immune-mediated disorders. TCRdb recomputed calls from the 5' RACE reads with MiXCR, one row per CDR3 protein. This table has 25,000 to 35,000 distinct CDR3 sequences, roughly an eighth appearing once. Sequenced material: PBMCs. These receptors came from a woman in her fifties or sixties in good health. CDR3s include the opening cysteine and the closing phenylalanine or tryptophan.

TRBV27	TRBJ1-5	CASSGGLGGSNQPQHF
TRBV2	TRBJ2-7	CASFSGTTSFEQYF
TRBV5-1	TRBJ2-7	CASSIQGFEQYF
TRBV5-6	TRBJ2-5	CASSLGQGAEETQYF
TRBV5-6	TRBJ2-7	CASSLRGEGYEQYF
TRBV7-2	TRBJ1-5	CASSLGTVTDGNQPQHF
TRBV5-1	TRBJ2-3	CASSLEPDTQYF
TRBV20-1	TRBJ1-1	CSAREQGVGAFF
TRBV5-1	TRBJ1-4	CASSTGTANTQKLFF
TRBV6-2/TRBV6-3	TRBJ1-5	CASSYLRINGGNSNQPQHF
TRBV24-1	TRBJ2-7	CATSDFGVIKQYF
TRBV12-3/TRBV12-4	TRBJ2-5	CASSSPGLREAPGTQYF
TRBV4-2	TRBJ2-2	CASSQGTGGTGELFF
TRBV29-1	TRBJ1-3	CSALTSISSGNTIYF
TRBV5-6	TRBJ2-7	CASSLLGTGVYQASSYEQYF
TRBV5-1	TRBJ2-7	CASSFSQGAVEQYF
TRBV20-1	TRBJ1-6	CSARDRERGQNSPLHF
TRBV12-2	TRBJ2-1	CASRPVSIRNEQFF
TRBV4-1	TRBJ2-7	CASSQFQGAYEQYF
TRBV27	TRBJ2-5	CASSPRPAGGPVVETQYF
TRBV6-5	TRBJ2-2	CASNSDRPFTQSGELFF
TRBV7-9	TRBJ2-3	CASSPPSADTQYF
TRBV7-2	TRBJ2-5	CASSLRLAGSETQYF
TRBV20-1	TRBJ1-4	CSASPLGATNEKLFF
TRBV7-2	TRBJ2-4	CASSLGVGKIYKNIQYF
TRBV20-1	TRBJ2-5	CSARDGGALSGTQYF
TRBV5-1	TRBJ2-5	CASSTVGGETQYF
TRBV12-3/TRBV12-4	TRBJ1-4	CASSLRTIGEKLFF
TRBV5-1	TRBJ2-1	CASSLIGTASYNEQFF
TRBV18	TRBJ2-3	CASSLASHTQYF
TRBV5-1	TRBJ2-7	CASSRGQGYYEQYF
TRBV6-2/TRBV6-3	TRBJ2-7	CASKINGHSGGEQYF
TRBV27	TRBJ2-7	CASSLWAVGQGNEQYF
TRBV5-1	TRBJ2-7	CASSLSVGGPSEQYF
TRBV20-1	TRBJ1-6	CSAIRAGQGDSPLHF
TRBV7-9	TRBJ1-4	CASSSDPTSGGGATNEKLFF
TRBV7-2	TRBJ2-7	CASSLWGSLPSEQYF
TRBV4-3	TRBJ2-1	CASSQIGGARSGVMNEQFF
TRBV20-1	TRBJ1-2	CSARDYTRGYGYTF
TRBV3-1	TRBJ2-7	CASSQVAGGEQYF
TRBV6-5	TRBJ2-2	CASSPDRSNTGELFF